A selection of T cell receptor beta chains follows, all from one sample in a study of shared clonotypes between healthy human individuals. This table comes from immunoSEQ multiplex PCR, and its TCRdb copy is limited to in-frame clones, with some not included. The table includes 2,100,000 or so clones, about 94% detected once. The material sequenced was naive CD4+ T cells sorted from blood. The receptor source for this set is a man aged 18 to 29 in good health. Both conserved end residues are part of each CDR3. The D gene is left open where the match is weak. Rows may omit the clone size; those that give it use once, few, many or a size class.

D,J,V,length,size,DNA,CDR3
TRBD2,TRBJ2-7,TRBV7-6,14,once,TGTGCCAGCAGAAATAGCGGGTCTTCCCTCGAGCAGTACTTC,CASRNSGSSLEQYF
TRBD1,TRBJ2-4,TRBV5-6,13,-,TGTGCCAGCAGCTTGGACAGGGGAAACATTCAGTACTTC,CASSLDRGNIQYF
TRBD2,TRBJ2-7,TRBV28,13,-,TGTGCCAGCAGCCTTGGACTAGCCTACGAGCAGTACTTC,CASSLGLAYEQYF
TRBD2,TRBJ2-7,TRBV6-5,15,-,TGTGCCAGCAGAGCCGGACTAGCTGACACCGGGGAGCAGTACTTC,CASRAGLADTGEQYF
-,TRBJ2-3,TRBV30,14,-,TGTGCCTGGAATCGGCTAGCTATAGGAGATACGCAGTATTTT,CAWNRLAIGDTQYF
TRBD2,TRBJ2-7,TRBV19,15,-,TGTGCCAGTAGTAGGGGACTACCTTATTCCTACGAGCAGTACTTC,CASSRGLPYSYEQYF
-,TRBJ1-6,TRBV27,18,-,TGTGCCAGCAGTTCCCTGATGGCGGGGAGCTCCTATAATTCACCCCTCCACTTT,CASSSLMAGSSYNSPLHF
-,TRBJ2-5,TRBV2,14,-,TGTGCCTTCCGTACGGGACATACACAAGAGACCCAGTACTTC,CAFRTGHTQETQYF
TRBD2,TRBJ2-2,TRBV10-3,20,-,TGTGCCATCAGCGCGGTGGGTAGAGCGGGAGTAGGCTTGGGCACCGGGGAGCTGTTTTTT,CAISAVGRAGVGLGTGELFF
-,TRBJ2-7,TRBV18,13,once,TGTGCCAGCTCACCGGACCTGTTATACGAGCAGTACTTC,CASSPDLLYEQYF
-,TRBJ1-1,TRBV19,15,-,TGTGCCAGTAGTATCGGGGACACTTTGAACACTGAAGCTTTCTTT,CASSIGDTLNTEAFF
-,TRBJ1-6,TRBV6-1,13,once,TGTGCCAGCAGTGAAGTGAATAATTCACCCCTCCACTTT,CASSEVNNSPLHF
-,TRBJ1-5,TRBV30,13,-,TGTGCCTGGACCCCTGGGGGGGGTCAGCCCCAGCATTTT,CAWTPGGGQPQHF
TRBD1,TRBJ1-2,TRBV7-2,15,-,TGTGCCAGCAGCTTAGGGGGACAGTTGGCTAATGGCTACACCTTC,CASSLGGQLANGYTF
TRBD2,TRBJ2-5,TRBV19,16,-,TGTGCCAGTAGTTCGACTAGCGTACTGCAAGGGGAGACCCAGTACTTC,CASSSTSVLQGETQYF
-,TRBJ2-5,TRBV11-2,16,-,TGTGCCAGCAGCTTAGTACGGCGACAGAATCAAGAGACCCAGTACTTC,CASSLVRRQNQETQYF
-,TRBJ1-6,TRBV27,17,-,TGTGCCAGCCAGTTTAAGATCGGGGGTTCCTATAATTCACCCCTCCACTTT,CASQFKIGGSYNSPLHF
-,TRBJ1-2,TRBV28,15,-,TGTGCCAGCAGTTCGGGTTGGGGGGCCGACTATGGCTACACCTTC,CASSSGWGADYGYTF
-,TRBJ2-2,TRBV18,13,-,TGTGCCAGCTCACCAAATAATGGCGGGGAGCTGTTTTTT,CASSPNNGGELFF
-,TRBJ1-2,TRBV19,14,-,TGTGCCAGTAGTATTGGAGGGGGGCGTTATGGCTACACCTTC,CASSIGGGRYGYTF
-,TRBJ2-5,TRBV10-3,14,-,TGTGCCATCAGTGATCGGGCAGTCCCTGGGACCCAGTACTTC,CAISDRAVPGTQYF
-,TRBJ1-4,TRBV6-4,13,-,TGTGCCAGCAGTGGAAATCAGGGGGAAAAACTGTTTTTT,CASSGNQGEKLFF
TRBD1,TRBJ1-4,TRBV25-1,15,-,TGTGCCAGTCAAAAACAGGGGACAGGGTATGAAAAACTGTTTTTT,CASQKQGTGYEKLFF
TRBD1,TRBJ1-1,TRBV5-1,19,-,TGCGCCAGCAGCTTGGAAGCCCGTGGGGCGAAGAACAGGGGCACTGAAGCTTTCTTT,CASSLEARGAKNRGTEAFF
-,TRBJ2-3,TRBV2,15,-,TGTGCCAGCATTCCTCGGGGAGATAGAGCAGATACGCAGTATTTT,CASIPRGDRADTQYF
-,TRBJ1-2,TRBV28,12,-,TGTGCCAGCAGTTTCGGGGGCTATGGCTACACCTTC,CASSFGGYGYTF
-,TRBJ1-5,TRBV28,14,-,TGTGCCTGCGCCGGGCCGGTTAGCAATCAGCCCCAGCATTTT,CACAGPVSNQPQHF
-,TRBJ1-3,TRBV5-4,15,-,TGTGCCAGCAGCCCCGGACTTACCTCTGGAAACACCATATATTTT,CASSPGLTSGNTIYF
TRBD2,TRBJ2-7,TRBV6-1,19,-,TGTGCCAGCAGTGAAGCGGTGGGGGGGAGGAGCGGCCCCTCCTACGAGCAGTACTTC,CASSEAVGGRSGPSYEQYF
-,TRBJ1-2,TRBV5-4,14,-,TGTGCCAGCAGCTTGGGAGGGAACAACTATGGCTACACCTTC,CASSLGGNNYGYTF
-,TRBJ1-4,TRBV10-2,13,-,TGCGCCAGCAGTGAGTCGGACGGCGGGAAACTGTTTTTT,CASSESDGGKLFF